This T cell receptor beta chain was observed in a study of blood T cells in healthy people across ages. CDR1 is SGDLS, CDR2 YYNGEE, per germline. Trimming cost V 0 bases and J 4 bases, with 22 bases left between them. The CDR3 extends over 18 amino acids. A second PCR, run for about 7 to 11 cycles, used a sample-barcoded 5' primer plus a J-beta primer mix. TCRdb reprocessed the 5' RACE reads with MiXCR, giving one entry per CDR3 protein. This repertoire shows around 2 million distinct CDR3 sequences, about 39% found once; its top ten account for around 23%. This receptor was identified in a human donor in good health. The J gene is TRBJ1-1, the V gene TRBV9; no clear D gene. The sequenced material came from blood. The CDR3 loop reads CASSVGVVAAIAGTEAFF. The CDR3 bases are TGTGCCAGCAGCGTAGGAGTCGTTGCAGCGATTGCCGGCACTGAAGCTTTCTTT.